The rows below give T cell receptor beta chains drawn from one sample of a study of a mutant IDH1 vaccine in newly diagnosed glioma. Their antigen targets remain unknown. Data came from immunoSEQ multiplex PCR; TCRdb stores just in-frame clones and leaves some out. The repertoire holds around 50,000 clones, 70% to 85% seen once, with 6% to 8% in the top ten. The sequencing here drew on PBMCs, taken from a glioma patient whose treatment included an IDH1 peptide vaccine. All receptors come from a man between 35 and 55 years old with glioma. Both conserved end residues are part of each CDR3. The D gene is left open where the match is weak. Where a row states a size, it is once, few, many or the class of an expanded clone; other rows omit it.

cdr3_length | d_call | clone_size | j_call | v_call | cdr3_nt | cdr3_aa
12 | . | once | TRBJ1-6 | TRBV7-9 | TGTGCCAGCAGCTGGGGTCCTTCACCCCTCCACTTT | CASSWGPSPLHF
13 | . | . | TRBJ1-1 | TRBV6-6 | TGTGCCAGCAGTCAGGGGTTCGGCACTGAAGCTTTCTTT | CASSQGFGTEAFF
15 | TRBD1 | . | TRBJ1-5 | TRBV19 | TGTGCCAGTAGTATGGGACAGGGGCTCAATCAGCCCCAGCATTTT | CASSMGQGLNQPQHF
14 | . | . | TRBJ1-1 | TRBV18 | TGTGCCAGCTCACCCTTAGACACGAACACTGAAGCTTTCTTT | CASSPLDTNTEAFF
12 | . | . | TRBJ2-7 | TRBV4-1 | TGCGCCAGCAGCCAAGTCCTGGGCGAGCAGTACTTC | CASSQVLGEQYF
11 | . | . | TRBJ2-7 | TRBV6-5 | TGTGCCAGCAGTCTCGGAAACGAGCAGTACTTC | CASSLGNEQYF
12 | . | . | TRBJ2-7 | TRBV2 | TGTGCCAGCAGTGCTATCTCCTACGAGCAGTACTTC | CASSAISYEQYF
12 | . | . | TRBJ1-4 | TRBV6-5 | TGTGCCAGCCTCTCCCGGCGGGGGGAACTGTTTTTT | CASLSRRGELFF
12 | TRBD1 | . | TRBJ1-1 | TRBV9 | TGTGCCAGCAGCGGGCAGGGGGCTGAAGCTTTCTTT | CASSGQGAEAFF
16 | . | . | TRBJ2-1 | TRBV14 | TGTGCCAGCAGCTTGCAGCAGAACGCCCCCTACAATGAGCAGTTCTTC | CASSLQQNAPYNEQFF
11 | TRBD1 | . | TRBJ2-5 | TRBV9 | TGTGCCAGCAGCAGACAGGGGACCCAGTACTTC | CASSRQGTQYF
15 | . | once | TRBJ1-4 | TRBV5-1 | TGCGCCAGCAGGGGGGAGGACAGAGTTAATGAAAAACTGTTTTTT | CASRGEDRVNEKLFF
14 | . | . | TRBJ1-4 | TRBV6-5 | TGTGCCAGCAGTTCTACAGGAAACAGAGAAAAACTGTTTTTT | CASSSTGNREKLFF
13 | . | . | TRBJ1-4 | TRBV6-1 | TGTGCCAGCAGTTCGGGGCCCGGGGAAAAACTGTTTTTT | CASSSGPGEKLFF
16 | . | . | TRBJ2-2 | TRBV27 | TGTGCCAGCAGTTTATTATCGGGGGCCAACACCGGGGAGCTGTTTTTT | CASSLLSGANTGELFF
15 | . | . | TRBJ2-2 | TRBV5-1 | TGCGCCAGCAGCTTCTCCGGGGGGCGGTCCGGGGAGCTGTTTTTT | CASSFSGGRSGELFF
15 | TRBD2 | . | TRBJ2-5 | TRBV7-7 | TGTGCTAGCAGCTTAGCCGGGACTAGAGAAGAGACCCAGTACTTC | CASSLAGTREETQYF
14 | . | . | TRBJ2-3 | TRBV30 | TGTGCCTGGAGTCTCCGGGCCCGCGCAGATACGCAGTATTTT | CAWSLRARADTQYF
14 | . | . | TRBJ1-6 | TRBV6-4 | TGTGCCAGCAGTGAGACACTATCTAATTCACCCCTCCACTTT | CASSETLSNSPLHF
16 | TRBD2 | . | TRBJ2-1 | TRBV7-9 | TGTGCCAGCAGCGCAACTAGCGGGGGGTTGAACAATGAGCAGTTCTTC | CASSATSGGLNNEQFF
18 | TRBD1 | . | TRBJ1-4 | TRBV5-1 | TGCGCCAGCAGCTTGGAAGGGGACAGGGTGTTTCGTGGGGAAAAACTGTTTTTT | CASSLEGDRVFRGEKLFF
14 | . | . | TRBJ1-1 | TRBV12-5 | TGTGCTAGTGGTTTGGTACAGGCAGGCACTGAAGCTTTCTTT | CASGLVQAGTEAFF
15 | . | . | TRBJ1-1 | TRBV6-5 | TGTGCCAGCAGTTATAAGGCGAACTTGAACACTGAAGCTTTCTTT | CASSYKANLNTEAFF
15 | TRBD1 | . | TRBJ1-6 | TRBV2 | TGTGCCAGCGTCGCGACAGGGGCCCCAAATTCACCCCTCCACTTT | CASVATGAPNSPLHF